This paragraph reports one TCR beta chain. The antigen this receptor binds is unknown. Base qualities are missing; no much larger clone stands one base away. Healthy HIV-negative adults with no recently reported acute infections or vaccinations were included as donors. All donors were Caucasian adults living in Nashville, Tennessee, USA. CD4+ T cells were enriched through magnetic negative selection, after which naive cells were positively selected on CD45RA and the remaining negative fraction served as the memory subset. Blood was collected by leukapheresis, and PBMCs were isolated by Ficoll-Histopaque density gradient centrifugation and then cryopreserved in liquid nitrogen vapor phase. Purity and quantity of every magnetically sorted T cell population were checked by analytical flow cytometry. Each sorted fraction had its genomic DNA isolated and then quantified by UV absorbance on a Nanodrop 2000c.

The sample comes from a study of shared clonotypes between healthy human individuals (dated by TCRdb to about 2020). Regarding the research as a whole: Three men and two women, aged 18 to 49 years, made up the cohort. The study deeply sequenced blood TCR repertoires of about 5 healthy adults to estimate repertoire size and the extent of clonotype sharing between individuals. To increase sequencing depth and limit assay-specific biases, TCR repertoire library preparation and sequencing were carried out by different laboratories using diverse techniques. Each donor's leukapheresis produced roughly between roughly 0.85 and 9.5 billion PBMCs. For each donor, CD4 naive and CD4 memory were each run on three plates, CD8 naive on two plates, and CD8 memory on one plate. Overall study outcomes, separate from this receptor: Incomplete sequencing was indicated by rarefaction of sorted-subset datasets, despite the large sequencing depth. Pairwise subsampling led to the expectation that sequencing depth would affect the degree of clonotype sharing among donors. Naive subsets generally had larger estimated clonotype richness than memory subsets did. Sampling was restricted to blood, and TCR repertoires in tissue are likely to differ from TCR repertoires in blood. Compared with non-shared clonotypes, the clonotypes found in all four sorted-subset donors had higher generation probabilities. The genetic and exposure-history diversity represented was limited by the small number of donors. About 5% of naive CD4, 3% to 3.5% of naive CD8, approximately 2% of memory CD4, and 0.4% of memory CD8 clonotypes were shared across several donors.

Using the deep immunoSEQ assay, multiplex PCR amplified TCR CDR3 regions from genomic DNA. Extracted genomic DNA from each cell subset was distributed evenly across all wells of several immunoSEQ 96-well plates, and each plate was treated as a replicate. Each replicate PCR for sorted subsets received approximately 220 ng genomic DNA, equal to tens of thousands of T cell genomes. Purified libraries were quantified with a Qubit 3.0 fluorometer, sized on a Bioanalyzer 2100, and re-quantified with the KAPA Library Quantification kit. Every immunoSEQ 96-well plate was sequenced on a dedicated single-read 150-cycle Illumina NextSeq 550 flow cell. Per the original workflow: Because the immunoSEQ output held only junctional sequences and lacked quality scores, the filtering could not match the filtering applied to full-length reads. Sequences were annotated with PyIR, a Python wrapper for IgBLAST v1.9, using IMGT germline references to assign V/J genes and CDR3. Reads were filtered out if the reads had weak V/J assignments (E-value above 1e-6), no CDR3, stop codons, out-of-frame junctions, or ambiguous translated residues. V3J clonotypes were defined as sequences sharing the same inferred V gene, J gene, and CDR3 amino acid sequence. To compute the percentage overlap between repertoires, the number of shared unique clonotypes was divided by the size of the smaller repertoire. Richness of each repertoire was evaluated using RTK rarefaction, the Chao1 estimator, and Recon v2.1 estimates of unobserved clonotypes. For all TCRbeta clonotypes obtained by the gDNA method from a few donors, generation probabilities were computed with OLGA. TCRdb holds this immuneACCESS table with in-frame rearrangements only. Some clones are missing; in checked studies, unresolved V genes explain under half, and the rest has no known cause. V, J and clone size were drawn from that table, and D and trimming were deduced from the DNA. This sample is represented by roughly 330,000 clones; about 74% of them were singletons. The leading ten clones occupy 10% to 13% of the sample.

Via the germline V gene, CDR1 is SGHRS and CDR2 YFSETQ. V gives up 4 bases and J gives up 6 bases, and the segment between their germline ends measures 16 bases. From the cysteine up to the phenylalanine, the CDR3 has a length of 15 residues. Kept here is only the CDR3 DNA, which spans 45 bases and is read in frame from base 1. This TCR was sampled from a man aged 25-40 years in good health. Input material: memory CD4+ T cells sorted from blood. This specimen's cell subset or site label, interpreted: CD45RA-negative fraction. The chain was built from TRBV5-1 and TRBJ2-2, and possibly TRBD1, on 5 matching bases. The encoded CDR3 is CASSPVLGRSGELFF. The bases read TGCGCCAGCAGCCCGGTGTTGGGGCGGTCCGGGGAGCTGTTTTTT.